The clone carrying this T cell receptor (beta chain) was observed at least ten times. TCRdb itself ran the 5' RACE reads through MiXCR, one entry per CDR3 protein. The table has under 45,000 distinct CDR3 sequences, around a fifth seen once. Time point of the sample: technical triplicate 3. The CDR3 totals 14 residues. The data stem from a study of neurological immune-mediated disorders. This clonotype was obtained from a man aged 55 to 70 with HTLV-1-associated myelopathy (HAM/TSP). The chain carries TRBV21-1 and TRBJ2-5. TRBV21-1 is designated a pseudogene. What was sequenced was PBMCs. DNA for the CDR3: TGTGCCAGCAGCAATAGAAACATCCAAGAGACCCAGTACTTC. Protein product: CASSNRNIQETQYF.